The clone carrying this TCR beta chain was counted a few times. Its matching antigen is unknown. Unique molecular identifier tags were affixed to discrete cDNA molecules. In TCRdb, the 5' RACE reads were re-called with MiXCR into one record per CDR3 protein. The sample has tens of thousands of distinct CDR3 sequences, 15% seen once; the top ten hold roughly 6%. This entry comes from a study of early T cells in non-severe SARS-CoV-2 infection. Findings and caveats of the study: Private and CD4 specificities were missed by VDJdb matching, which favored anti-spike CD8 responses.

The sequenced sample was whole blood. The clonotype was recovered from an adult who was a healthcare worker with PCR-confirmed SARS-CoV-2 infection or an uninfected control (not recorded which).

CDR3 coding DNA: TGTGCCAGCAGTCCCGCCTGGCAGGCTAGCACAGATACGCAGTATTTT. Translation: CASSPAWQASTDTQYF. This rearrangement joins TRBV12-3 or TRBV12-4 to TRBJ2-3; no reliable D call. The CDR3 covers 16 residues. Trimming left V 5 bases short and J 0 bases short, with 15 bases between.